The clone carrying this T cell receptor (beta chain) was observed many times. No antigen is known for it. V shed 4 bases and J shed 2 bases, with 12 bases lying between them. Germline lookup yields CDR1 MNHEY and CDR2 SVGEGT. The CDR3 runs 15 residues. This entry comes from a study of human T cells and chemical hapten exposure. Study observations and caveats: Patch test score was positively correlated with the counts of PT1 expanded TCRs.

The time point: pre-sensitization, week 0. The sample's treatment: therapeutic diphenylcyclopropenone sensitization with weekly scalp DPC. Each CDR3 protein is one row after TCRdb ran MiXCR on the RACE reads. The table lists some 330,000 distinct CDR3 sequences, about 5% of them singletons. The genes are TRBV6-2 or TRBV6-3 and TRBJ1-5; a possible D gene is TRBD1 (6 bases). Sequenced here: whole blood, sampled in connection with sensitization to the hapten diphenylcyclopropenone (DPC). This clonotype originated in a woman younger than 35 with alopecia areata. Some clones in this sample may be carry-over from other donors' samples. CDR3 in DNA: TGTGCCAGCAGTTGGATGGGACAAGGCAATCAGCCCCAGCATTTT. Protein product: CASSWMGQGNQPQHF.